Below, 5 T cell receptor beta chains from the same sample are listed, as sequenced in a study of blood T cell repertoires in COVID-19. Sequencing was performed with immunoSEQ multiplex PCR; in TCRdb, only in-frame clones are kept and a portion is missing. This sample has approximately 65,000 clones, with about 93% found just once. Material: peripheral blood. The receptors derive from a man in his sixties or seventies with active COVID-19.

J is TRBJ2-1 and V is TRBV7-9; a possible D gene is TRBD2 (5 bases). In germline, CDR1 is SEHNR, CDR2 FQNEAQ (reference sequence). With 2 bases removed from V and 3 bases from J, the gap between germline ends came to 8 bases. The CDR3 runs to 14 residues. CDR3 in amino acids: CASSLTRDYNEQFF. DNA of the CDR3: TGTGCCAGCAGCTTAACGAGGGACTACAATGAGCAGTTCTTC.

This clone was seen a single time. This chain links TRBV10-3 with TRBJ2-1, with TRBD2 as a possible D gene (5 bases). Trimming took 8 bases from V and 4 from J, leaving 12 bases between them. CDR3 length: 13 residues. CDR1 ENHRY and CDR2 SYGVKD come from the germline V gene. CDR3 in amino acids: CAISPLVYNEQFF. CDR3 nucleotide sequence: TGTGCCATCTCGCCACTAGTTTACAATGAGCAGTTCTTC.

CDR3 coding DNA: TGCGCCAGCAGCCAATCCGCCCTTGCAGGGGGCTCCGGGGAGCTGTTTTTT. Translating it yields CASSQSALAGGSGELFF. The chain links TRBV4-1 to TRBJ2-2, with TRBD1 identical over 8 bases. CDR3 length equals 17 residues. With 2 bases clipped from V and 6 bases from J, the junction kept 11 bases outside the gene matches. CDR1 is MGHRA and CDR2 is YSYEKL in the germline V gene.

Here the CDR3 reads CASSIYDRGDTIYF. CDR3 nucleotides: TGTGCCAGCAGCATCTACGACAGGGGTGACACCATATATTTT. The chain recombines TRBV5-4 with TRBJ1-3; TRBD1 agrees at 8 bases. The J segment lost 8 bases and the V segment lost 4 bases, leaving 8 bases of the junction unmatched. This CDR3 is built from 14 residues. Germline assignment: CDR1 SGHNT and CDR2 YYREEE (reference sequence).

The rearrangement joins TRBV9 to TRBJ1-5; TRBD1 is a possible D gene (5 bases). Trimming took off 0 bases at V and 0 bases at J, with 7 bases between the two ends. CDR1 SGDLS and CDR2 YYNGEE come from the germline V gene. This CDR3 has 15 residues. CDR3 DNA: TGTGCCAGCAGCGTAGGGGGCTATAGCAATCAGCCCCAGCATTTT. It is translated as CASSVGGYSNQPQHF.